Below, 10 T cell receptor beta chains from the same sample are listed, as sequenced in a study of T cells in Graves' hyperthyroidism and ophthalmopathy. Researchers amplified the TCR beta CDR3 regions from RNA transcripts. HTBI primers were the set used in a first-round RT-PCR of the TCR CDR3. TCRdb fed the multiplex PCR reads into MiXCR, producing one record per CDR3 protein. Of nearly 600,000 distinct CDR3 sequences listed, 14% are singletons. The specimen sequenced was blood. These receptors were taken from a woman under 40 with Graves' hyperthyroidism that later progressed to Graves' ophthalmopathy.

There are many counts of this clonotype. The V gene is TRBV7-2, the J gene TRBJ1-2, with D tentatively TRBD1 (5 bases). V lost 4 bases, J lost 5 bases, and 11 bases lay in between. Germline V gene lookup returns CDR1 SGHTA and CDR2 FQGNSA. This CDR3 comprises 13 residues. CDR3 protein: CASSSLQGYGYTF. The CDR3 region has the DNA TGTGCCAGCAGCTCCCTCCAGGGATATGGCTACACCTTC.

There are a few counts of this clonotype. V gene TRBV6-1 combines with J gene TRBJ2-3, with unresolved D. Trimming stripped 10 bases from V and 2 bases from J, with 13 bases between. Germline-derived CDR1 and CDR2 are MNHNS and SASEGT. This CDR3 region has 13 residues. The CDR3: CATTVALTDTQYF. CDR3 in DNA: TGTGCCACCACGGTCGCCCTCACAGATACGCAGTATTTT.

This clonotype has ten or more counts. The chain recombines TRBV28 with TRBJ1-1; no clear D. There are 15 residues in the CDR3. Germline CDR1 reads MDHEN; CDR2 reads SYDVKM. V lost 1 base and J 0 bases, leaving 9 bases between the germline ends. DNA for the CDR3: TGTGCCAGCAGTTTATATATGGGCCTGAACACTGAAGCTTTCTTT. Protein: CASSLYMGLNTEAFF.

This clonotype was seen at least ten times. Here the CDR3 reads CASSLRGTGQYF. The CDR3 DNA sequence: TGTGCCAGCAGCTTAAGAGGGACGGGGCAGTACTTC. The J gene is TRBJ2-7, the V gene TRBV11-3; possibly TRBD1 or TRBD2 for D (5 bases each). Trimming cost V 2 bases and J 9 bases, with 11 bases left between them. The CDR3 sequence is 12 residues long. Germline V gives CDR1 SGHNT, CDR2 YENEEA.

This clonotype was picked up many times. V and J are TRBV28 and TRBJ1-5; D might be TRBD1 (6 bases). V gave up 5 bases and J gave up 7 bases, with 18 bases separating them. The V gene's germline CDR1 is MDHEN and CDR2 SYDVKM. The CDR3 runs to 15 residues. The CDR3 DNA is TGTGCCAGCAGTGTAGGGAACAGGGAATGGCAGCCCCAGCATTTT. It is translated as CASSVGNREWQPQHF.

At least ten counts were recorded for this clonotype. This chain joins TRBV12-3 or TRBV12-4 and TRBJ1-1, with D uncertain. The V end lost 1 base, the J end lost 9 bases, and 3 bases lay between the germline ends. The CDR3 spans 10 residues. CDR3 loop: CASSLVKAFF. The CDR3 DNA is TGTGCCAGCAGTTTAGTCAAAGCTTTCTTT.

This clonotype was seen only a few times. The CDR3 DNA reads TGCAGTGCCAAGGACAGGGGAGGTGAAAAACTGTTTTTT. Protein product: CSAKDRGGEKLFF. The V call is TRBV20-1, the J call TRBJ1-4; 9 bases match TRBD1. Looked up from germline, CDR1 is DFQATT and CDR2 is SNEGSKA (reference sequence). The junction had 6 bases not matched to a gene; V was cut back by 6 bases and J by 7 bases. The CDR3 covers 13 residues.

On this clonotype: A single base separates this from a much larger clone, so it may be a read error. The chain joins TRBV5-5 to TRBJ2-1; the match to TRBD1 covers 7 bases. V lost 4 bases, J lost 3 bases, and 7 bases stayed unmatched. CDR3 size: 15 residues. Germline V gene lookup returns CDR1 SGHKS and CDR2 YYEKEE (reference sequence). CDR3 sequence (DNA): TGTGCCAGCAGCCCCAGACAGGGAGACTACAATGAGCAGTTCTTC. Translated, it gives CASSPRQGDYNEQFF. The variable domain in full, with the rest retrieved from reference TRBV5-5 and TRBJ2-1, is DAGVTQSPTHLIKTRGQQVTLRCSPISGHKSVSWYQQVLGQGPQFIFQYYEKEERGRGNFPDRFSARQFPNYSSELNVNALLLGDSALYLCASSPRQGDYNEQFFGPGTRLTVL.

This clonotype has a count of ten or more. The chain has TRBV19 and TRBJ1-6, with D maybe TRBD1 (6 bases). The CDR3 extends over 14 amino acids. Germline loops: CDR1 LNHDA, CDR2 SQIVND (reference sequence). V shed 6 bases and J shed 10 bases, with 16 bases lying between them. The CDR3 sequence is CASRTTGLRSPLHF. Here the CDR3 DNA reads TGTGCCAGTAGAACAACAGGGCTCCGGTCACCCCTCCACTTT.

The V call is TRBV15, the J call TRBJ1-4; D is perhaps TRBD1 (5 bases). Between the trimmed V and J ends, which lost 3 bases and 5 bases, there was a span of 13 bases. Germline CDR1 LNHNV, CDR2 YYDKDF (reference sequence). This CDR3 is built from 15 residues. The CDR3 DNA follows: TGTGCCACCAGCAGCCCCGGGACCGAAAATGAAAAACTGTTTTTT. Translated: CATSSPGTENEKLFF.